The sample holds one count of the clone carrying this TCR beta chain. The target antigen is unknown. In the PCR, 60 Vbeta and 13 Jbeta primers were used. Here immunoSEQ multiplex PCR was the method, and the copy in TCRdb shows in-frame clones only, minus some. The sample carries some 180,000 clones, around three quarters recorded once. V shed 5 bases and J shed 3 bases, with 16 bases lying between them. This CDR3 is built from 15 residues. Germline values: CDR1 SEHNR, CDR2 FQNEAQ (reference sequence). This specimen belongs to a study of cytomegalovirus exposure and HLA in healthy donors. The study's findings and limits: Most observed TCR sequences were rare, whereas some public TCRs were detected in many donors.

The V and J genes are TRBV7-9 and TRBJ1-1, with a possible D match to TRBD1 (6 bases). Sequencing was carried out using PBMCs. This clonotype was obtained from a woman under 40 in good health and CMV-seronegative. The chain's CDR3 is CASSHTQGWDTEAFF. CDR3 nucleotides: TGTGCCAGCAGCCATACTCAGGGGTGGGACACTGAAGCTTTCTTT.